This T cell receptor (beta chain) emerged from a study of T cells in Graves' hyperthyroidism and ophthalmopathy. The CDR3 totals 14 residues. V dropped 4 bases and J dropped 5; count of bases not matched to a gene: 5. This clonotype showed up just a few times. Template material for amplifying TCR beta CDR3 regions consisted of RNA transcripts. A set of HTBI primers served as the primers for a first-round RT-PCR of the TCR CDR3. TCRdb independently ran MiXCR on the multiplex PCR reads; one entry per CDR3 protein. The sample contains hundreds of thousands of distinct CDR3 sequences, 14% of which appear only once.

The V and J genes are TRBV12-3 or TRBV12-4 and TRBJ1-5; 7 positions match TRBD1. The specimen was blood. The sequence was collected from a woman in her late teens or twenties with Graves' hyperthyroidism. The CDR3 here is CASSWDSWDQPQHF. Written as DNA, the CDR3 is TGTGCCAGCAGTTGGGACAGTTGGGATCAGCCCCAGCATTTT.